This T cell receptor beta chain originates from a study of shared clonotypes between healthy human individuals. Clones were sequenced by immunoSEQ multiplex PCR, and TCRdb holds only the in-frame ones, with some missing. The sample carries roughly 520,000 clones, 90% to 96% recorded once. Trimming removed 0 bases from V and 0 bases from J, with 10 bases in between. In germline, CDR1 is MGHRA, CDR2 YSYEKL. This CDR3 region has 16 residues. The study separated CD4+ cells into CD45RA+ naive and CD45RA-negative memory subsets. The sequenced sample was naive CD4+ T cells sorted from blood. Subset of the sample: CD45RA+ positively selected. This chain joins TRBV4-1 and TRBJ2-3; the D gene is possibly TRBD2 (6 bases). The sequence came from a woman in her twenties or thirties in good health. Written as DNA, the CDR3 is TGCGCCAGCAGCCAAGAGAGGCGGGACAGCACAGATACGCAGTATTTT. It is translated as CASSQERRDSTDTQYF.